The subject of this entry is one TCR beta chain. Its target is unknown. There are 15 residues in the CDR3. J was trimmed by 2 bases and V by 6 bases; bases with no gene match: 4. Germline CDR1 is LNHDA and CDR2 is SQIVND (reference sequence). TCRdb analysed the RT-PCR reads with MiXCR anew, one entry per CDR3 protein. The sample carries roughly 500,000 distinct CDR3 sequences, approximately 16% recorded once. This entry is derived from a study of response to subunit inactivated influenza vaccine. Study-wide results and caveats: Few additional T cells are recruited per seasonal influenza vaccination, authors suggested.

This TCR was recovered from a man between 50 and 69 years old who received an inactivated influenza vaccine. The rearrangement joins TRBV19 to TRBJ2-1, with 10 bases identical to TRBD2. The source material was CD4+ T cells sorted from PBMCs, sampled approximately 25 months after vaccination. The CDR3 DNA is TGTGCCAGTAGAAAGCGGGAGGGTGCCTACAATGAGCAGTTCTTC. It specifies CASRKREGAYNEQFF.